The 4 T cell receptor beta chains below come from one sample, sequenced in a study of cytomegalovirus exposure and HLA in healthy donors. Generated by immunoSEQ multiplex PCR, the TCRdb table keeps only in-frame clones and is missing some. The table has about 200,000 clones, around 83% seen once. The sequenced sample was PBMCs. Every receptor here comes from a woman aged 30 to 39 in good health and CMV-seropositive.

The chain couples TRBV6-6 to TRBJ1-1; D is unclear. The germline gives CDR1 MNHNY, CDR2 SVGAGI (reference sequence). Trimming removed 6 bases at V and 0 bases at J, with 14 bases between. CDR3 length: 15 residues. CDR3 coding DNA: TGTGCCAGCAGCTCTCCGTCCACAGTGAACACTGAAGCTTTCTTT. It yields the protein CASSSPSTVNTEAFF.

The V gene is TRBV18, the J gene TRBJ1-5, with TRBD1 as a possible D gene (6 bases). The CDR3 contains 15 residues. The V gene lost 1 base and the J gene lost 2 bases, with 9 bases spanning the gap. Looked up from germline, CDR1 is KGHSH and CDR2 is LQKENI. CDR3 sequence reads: CASSPQGDGNQPQHF. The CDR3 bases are TGTGCCAGCTCACCACAGGGGGATGGCAATCAGCCCCAGCATTTT.

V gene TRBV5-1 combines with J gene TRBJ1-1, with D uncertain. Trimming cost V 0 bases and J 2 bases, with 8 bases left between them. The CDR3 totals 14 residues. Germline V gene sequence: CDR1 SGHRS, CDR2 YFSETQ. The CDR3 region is CASSLANFNTEAFF. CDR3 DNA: TGCGCCAGCAGCTTGGCTAATTTCAACACTGAAGCTTTCTTT.

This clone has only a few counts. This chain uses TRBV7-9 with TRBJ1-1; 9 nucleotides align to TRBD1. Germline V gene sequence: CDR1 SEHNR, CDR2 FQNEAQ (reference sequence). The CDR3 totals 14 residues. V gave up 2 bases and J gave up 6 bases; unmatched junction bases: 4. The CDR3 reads CASSLLQGAAEAFF. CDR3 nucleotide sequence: TGTGCCAGCAGCTTACTACAGGGGGCGGCTGAAGCTTTCTTT.